This T cell receptor beta chain stems from a study of graft-versus-host responses after intestinal transplantation. Investigators treated the graft tissue so that it released intraepithelial and lamina propria lymphocytes. Sequencing was performed with immunoSEQ multiplex PCR; in TCRdb, only in-frame clones are kept and a portion is missing. The sample includes under 8,500 clones, roughly four fifths of them seen just once. The CDR3 runs 16 residues. The V end lost 0 bases, the J end lost 2 bases, and 13 bases lay between the germline ends. Germline lookup yields CDR1 SGHRS and CDR2 YFSETQ. The TCR was taken from a human patient who received an intestinal transplant, so some T cells may come from the graft donor. Sequencing used ileum tissue, obtained 307 days after intestinal transplant. The gene calls are TRBV5-1 and TRBJ2-3; a possible D gene is TRBD1 (6 bases). The CDR3 spells CASSLGWGRPTDTQYF. The CDR3 DNA sequence: TGCGCCAGCAGCTTGGGGTGGGGGCGGCCCACAGATACGCAGTATTTT. The full variable domain, with the rest looked up from reference TRBV5-1 and TRBJ2-3, is KAGVTQTPRYLIKTRGQQVTLSCSPISGHRSVSWYQQTPGQGLQFLFEYFSETQRNKGNFPGRFSGRQFSNSRSEMNVSTLELGDSALYLCASSLGWGRPTDTQYFGPGTRLTVL.